The rows below give T cell receptor beta chains drawn from one sample of a study of T-cell reconstitution after alpha-beta-depleted transplantation in children. TCRdb processed the PCR reads anew with MiXCR; each CDR3 protein has one entry. This table has about 640,000 distinct CDR3 sequences, 10% to 15% appearing once. This material consisted of PBMCs, mostly from graft donor cells, taken 360 days after TCRalphabeta/CD19-depleted stem cell transplant. All receptors derive from a male patient aged 10 to 17 who had a stem cell transplant for acute myeloid leukemia, so the T cells may come from the graft donor. CDR3s include the opening cysteine and the closing phenylalanine or tryptophan. Fields, in order: clone size, D gene, V gene, J gene, CDR3 protein, CDR3 DNA. A D gene is named only where the DNA matches it firmly. Clone size is given for some rows only: seen once, a few or many times, or a class if the clone is expanded.

clone size: NA; D gene: NA; V gene: TRBV7-8; J gene: TRBJ2-1; CDR3 protein: CASSFPAGQQVYNEQFF; CDR3 DNA: TGTGCCAGCAGCTTCCCTGCTGGACAGCAGGTCTACAATGAGCAGTTCTTC
clone size: few; D gene: NA; V gene: TRBV10-3; J gene: TRBJ2-3; CDR3 protein: CAISDYSTDTQYF; CDR3 DNA: TGTGCCATCAGTGACTACAGCACAGATACGCAGTATTTT
clone size: few; D gene: NA; V gene: TRBV29-1; J gene: TRBJ2-7; CDR3 protein: CSVDEGTPYEQYF; CDR3 DNA: TGCAGCGTTGATGAAGGGACACCTTACGAGCAGTACTTC
clone size: few; D gene: NA; V gene: TRBV7-9; J gene: TRBJ2-1; CDR3 protein: CASSLSGPYEQFF; CDR3 DNA: TGTGCCAGCAGCTTATCCGGTCCGTATGAGCAGTTCTTC
clone size: NA; D gene: NA; V gene: TRBV7-2; J gene: TRBJ2-7; CDR3 protein: CASSLVWGAYEQYF; CDR3 DNA: TGTGCCAGCAGCTTAGTTTGGGGAGCCTACGAGCAGTACTTC
clone size: few; D gene: NA; V gene: TRBV5-5; J gene: TRBJ1-1; CDR3 protein: CASSFGPGQLMNTEAFF; CDR3 DNA: TGTGCCAGCAGCTTTGGCCCCGGACAGTTGATGAACACTGAAGCTTTCTTT
clone size: many; D gene: NA; V gene: TRBV15; J gene: TRBJ2-1; CDR3 protein: CATSRDYGGWTYNEQFF; CDR3 DNA: TGTGCCACCAGCAGAGATTACGGCGGGTGGACCTACAATGAGCAGTTCTTC
clone size: NA; D gene: NA; V gene: TRBV5-1; J gene: TRBJ1-6; CDR3 protein: CASSLGNSNSPLHF; CDR3 DNA: TGCGCCAGCAGCCTGGGAAATTCAAATTCACCCCTCCACTTT
clone size: NA; D gene: NA; V gene: TRBV5-1; J gene: TRBJ2-7; CDR3 protein: CASARDLGEQYF; CDR3 DNA: TGCGCCAGCGCTCGGGATCTGGGGGAGCAGTACTTC
clone size: few; D gene: TRBD2; V gene: TRBV5-1; J gene: TRBJ2-1; CDR3 protein: CASSLELAGGRAYNEQFF; CDR3 DNA: TGCGCCAGCAGCTTGGAACTAGCGGGAGGCCGGGCCTACAATGAGCAGTTCTTC
clone size: NA; D gene: NA; V gene: TRBV4-3; J gene: TRBJ2-2; CDR3 protein: CASSQGTLPTGELFF; CDR3 DNA: TGCGCCAGCAGCCAAGGGACCCTACCCACCGGGGAGCTGTTTTTT
clone size: many; D gene: NA; V gene: TRBV7-9; J gene: TRBJ1-2; CDR3 protein: CASSDGVVYGYTF; CDR3 DNA: TGTGCCAGCAGCGATGGGGTTGTGTATGGCTACACCTTC
clone size: once; D gene: TRBD2; V gene: TRBV10-2; J gene: TRBJ2-3; CDR3 protein: CASSEWTSGRARDTQYF; CDR3 DNA: TGCGCCAGCAGTGAGTGGACTAGCGGGAGGGCCCGGGATACGCAGTATTTT
clone size: few; D gene: NA; V gene: TRBV11-2; J gene: TRBJ1-4; CDR3 protein: CASRHYKGANEKLFF; CDR3 DNA: TGTGCCAGCAGGCATTATAAGGGTGCTAATGAAAAACTGTTTTTT
clone size: NA; D gene: NA; V gene: TRBV20-1; J gene: TRBJ2-3; CDR3 protein: CSARDLTRGTDTQYF; CDR3 DNA: TGCAGTGCTAGAGATCTCACCAGGGGCACAGATACGCAGTATTTT
clone size: few; D gene: NA; V gene: TRBV20-1; J gene: TRBJ1-1; CDR3 protein: CSASLSGVNTEAFF; CDR3 DNA: TGCAGTGCTAGTTTGTCAGGGGTGAACACTGAAGCTTTCTTT
clone size: NA; D gene: TRBD2; V gene: TRBV7-2; J gene: TRBJ2-7; CDR3 protein: CASSPGRLAGGPYEQYF; CDR3 DNA: TGTGCCAGCAGCCCCGGACGACTAGCGGGAGGGCCCTACGAGCAGTACTTC
clone size: many; D gene: NA; V gene: TRBV10-3; J gene: TRBJ2-1; CDR3 protein: CASAPSLIYNEQFF; CDR3 DNA: TGTGCCTCGGCCCCTTCGTTAATATACAATGAGCAGTTCTTC
clone size: NA; D gene: TRBD2; V gene: TRBV29-1; J gene: TRBJ2-7; CDR3 protein: CSVDSGTSLSREQYF; CDR3 DNA: TGCAGCGTGGATTCCGGGACTAGCTTGAGTCGCGAGCAGTACTTC
clone size: few; D gene: NA; V gene: TRBV7-2; J gene: TRBJ2-3; CDR3 protein: CASSSRARVTDTQYF; CDR3 DNA: TGTGCCAGCAGCTCCAGGGCCAGGGTGACAGATACGCAGTATTTT
clone size: NA; D gene: NA; V gene: TRBV29-1; J gene: TRBJ2-5; CDR3 protein: CSVEAPKQHQETQYF; CDR3 DNA: TGCAGCGTTGAGGCCCCAAAGCAGCACCAAGAGACCCAGTACTTC
clone size: few; D gene: NA; V gene: TRBV20-1; J gene: TRBJ2-7; CDR3 protein: CSARDRGRGYEQYF; CDR3 DNA: TGCAGTGCTAGAGACAGGGGCCGCGGCTACGAGCAGTACTTC
clone size: many; D gene: TRBD1; V gene: TRBV6-5; J gene: TRBJ2-5; CDR3 protein: CASSYAGTGQETQYF; CDR3 DNA: TGTGCCAGCAGTTACGCCGGGACAGGGCAAGAGACCCAGTACTTC
clone size: few; D gene: NA; V gene: TRBV19; J gene: TRBJ2-7; CDR3 protein: CASSITDEQYF; CDR3 DNA: TGTGCCAGTAGTATAACCGACGAGCAGTACTTC
clone size: many; D gene: TRBD2; V gene: TRBV12-3/TRBV12-4; J gene: TRBJ2-7; CDR3 protein: CASSPGGSGRTYEQYF; CDR3 DNA: TGTGCCAGTTCACCGGGCGGTAGCGGGAGGACCTACGAGCAGTACTTC
clone size: NA; D gene: TRBD2; V gene: TRBV10-3; J gene: TRBJ2-5; CDR3 protein: CAISESGGPGEETQYF; CDR3 DNA: TGTGCCATCAGTGAGTCGGGAGGGCCGGGGGAAGAGACCCAGTACTTC
clone size: NA; D gene: NA; V gene: TRBV7-2; J gene: TRBJ2-1; CDR3 protein: CASSLAPSNGEQFF; CDR3 DNA: TGTGCCAGCAGCTTAGCGCCTAGCAACGGTGAGCAGTTCTTC
clone size: many; D gene: NA; V gene: TRBV7-2; J gene: TRBJ2-5; CDR3 protein: CASSLGSLTGETQYF; CDR3 DNA: TGTGCCAGCAGCTTAGGGAGTCTAACGGGAGAGACCCAGTACTTC
clone size: many; D gene: NA; V gene: TRBV12-3/TRBV12-4; J gene: TRBJ1-1; CDR3 protein: CASSLTTGMNTEAFF; CDR3 DNA: TGTGCCAGCAGTTTAACAACCGGGATGAACACTGAAGCTTTCTTT
clone size: few; D gene: NA; V gene: TRBV28; J gene: TRBJ2-5; CDR3 protein: CASSPTTSPWGAREETQYF; CDR3 DNA: TGTGCCAGCAGCCCTACAACCTCCCCCTGGGGGGCCCGAGAGGAGACCCAGTACTTC
clone size: many; D gene: NA; V gene: TRBV28; J gene: TRBJ2-7; CDR3 protein: CASSVQGLSYEQYF; CDR3 DNA: TGTGCCAGCAGTGTGCAGGGACTTAGCTACGAGCAGTACTTC
clone size: few; D gene: TRBD1; V gene: TRBV7-9; J gene: TRBJ1-2; CDR3 protein: CASSLAHRGNGYTF; CDR3 DNA: TGTGCCAGCAGCTTGGCCCACAGGGGTAATGGCTACACCTTC
clone size: many; D gene: TRBD2; V gene: TRBV3-1; J gene: TRBJ2-2; CDR3 protein: CASSQGSVAGALHGELFF; CDR3 DNA: TGTGCCAGCAGCCAAGGATCCGTAGCGGGAGCTCTTCACGGGGAGCTGTTTTTT
clone size: many; D gene: TRBD2; V gene: TRBV18; J gene: TRBJ2-1; CDR3 protein: CASSPLAGAYNEQFF; CDR3 DNA: TGTGCCAGCTCACCACTAGCGGGAGCGTACAATGAGCAGTTCTTC
clone size: few; D gene: TRBD1; V gene: TRBV28; J gene: TRBJ2-4; CDR3 protein: CASSSYSGEGANIQYF; CDR3 DNA: TGTGCCAGCAGCAGTTACAGCGGTGAGGGGGCGAACATTCAGTACTTC
clone size: many; D gene: TRBD1; V gene: TRBV28; J gene: TRBJ2-7; CDR3 protein: CASHPGTGLYEQYF; CDR3 DNA: TGTGCCAGTCATCCCGGGACAGGGTTGTACGAGCAGTACTTC
clone size: few; D gene: TRBD2; V gene: TRBV11-2; J gene: TRBJ2-1; CDR3 protein: CASSLVLALAGAYNEQFF; CDR3 DNA: TGTGCCAGCAGCTTAGTTTTGGCACTAGCGGGAGCCTACAATGAGCAGTTCTTC
clone size: NA; D gene: TRBD2; V gene: TRBV20-1; J gene: TRBJ2-2; CDR3 protein: CSARRVLAGGPWDTGELFF; CDR3 DNA: TGCAGTGCTAGACGGGTACTAGCGGGAGGGCCTTGGGACACCGGGGAGCTGTTTTTT
clone size: NA; D gene: TRBD2; V gene: TRBV28; J gene: TRBJ2-2; CDR3 protein: CASSPRASGRRVAGELFF; CDR3 DNA: TGTGCCAGCAGTCCCAGGGCTAGCGGGAGAAGGGTGGCCGGGGAGCTGTTTTTT
clone size: few; D gene: NA; V gene: TRBV6-5; J gene: TRBJ2-1; CDR3 protein: CASSWAGKVNEQFF; CDR3 DNA: TGTGCCAGCAGTTGGGCCGGCAAAGTAAATGAGCAGTTCTTC
clone size: NA; D gene: NA; V gene: TRBV29-1; J gene: TRBJ1-5; CDR3 protein: CSVEIEGTNQPQHF; CDR3 DNA: TGCAGCGTTGAAATTGAGGGGACTAATCAGCCCCAGCATTTT
clone size: many; D gene: TRBD2; V gene: TRBV24-1; J gene: TRBJ2-5; CDR3 protein: CATSPGLLQETQYF; CDR3 DNA: TGTGCCACCAGTCCGGGACTATTACAAGAGACCCAGTACTTC
clone size: many; D gene: TRBD2; V gene: TRBV28; J gene: TRBJ2-2; CDR3 protein: CASSPSRASGSTGELFF; CDR3 DNA: TGTGCCAGCAGCCCCTCGAGGGCTAGCGGGAGTACCGGGGAGCTGTTTTTT
clone size: many; D gene: NA; V gene: TRBV21-1; J gene: TRBJ2-1; CDR3 protein: CASSKVGGSRYNEQFF; CDR3 DNA: TGTGCCAGCAGCAAAGTGGGAGGGAGTAGGTACAATGAGCAGTTCTTC
clone size: NA; D gene: NA; V gene: TRBV18; J gene: TRBJ2-5; CDR3 protein: CASQAPGSWETQYF; CDR3 DNA: TGTGCCAGCCAAGCGCCCGGGAGTTGGGAGACCCAGTACTTC
clone size: many; D gene: TRBD2; V gene: TRBV29-1; J gene: TRBJ2-2; CDR3 protein: CSVEDGTSGINTGELFF; CDR3 DNA: TGCAGCGTTGAAGATGGGACTAGCGGGATTAACACCGGGGAGCTGTTTTTT
clone size: once; D gene: TRBD2; V gene: TRBV11-2; J gene: TRBJ2-5; CDR3 protein: CASSLGARLAGGQETQYF; CDR3 DNA: TGTGCCAGCAGCTTAGGGGCCAGACTAGCGGGAGGGCAAGAGACCCAGTACTTC
clone size: NA; D gene: NA; V gene: TRBV20-1; J gene: TRBJ2-3; CDR3 protein: CSARMGLGTDTQYF; CDR3 DNA: TGCAGTGCTAGAATGGGTCTCGGGACAGATACGCAGTATTTT
clone size: NA; D gene: TRBD1; V gene: TRBV10-3; J gene: TRBJ2-7; CDR3 protein: CAISGGTGKQSTYEQYF; CDR3 DNA: TGTGCCATCAGTGGCGGGACAGGGAAACAGAGCACCTACGAGCAGTACTTC
clone size: many; D gene: NA; V gene: TRBV12-3/TRBV12-4; J gene: TRBJ2-4; CDR3 protein: CASSISRATKNIQYF; CDR3 DNA: TGTGCCAGCAGTATTTCCAGGGCGACGAAAAACATTCAGTACTTC
clone size: NA; D gene: TRBD2; V gene: TRBV7-3; J gene: TRBJ2-3; CDR3 protein: CASSLRRLGLAGEPSSTDTQYF; CDR3 DNA: TGTGCCAGCAGCTTAAGGAGGTTAGGGCTAGCGGGAGAACCCTCTAGCACAGATACGCAGTATTTT
clone size: few; D gene: TRBD2; V gene: TRBV29-1; J gene: TRBJ2-7; CDR3 protein: CSVEVRTRSSYEQYF; CDR3 DNA: TGCAGCGTTGAAGTACGGACTAGGTCCTCCTACGAGCAGTACTTC
clone size: few; D gene: NA; V gene: TRBV21-1; J gene: TRBJ2-5; CDR3 protein: CASSKDVAGGETQYF; CDR3 DNA: TGTGCCAGCAGCAAAGACGTGGCAGGAGGAGAGACCCAGTACTTC
clone size: few; D gene: NA; V gene: TRBV28; J gene: TRBJ1-4; CDR3 protein: CASKSAGANEKLFF; CDR3 DNA: TGTGCCAGCAAGTCAGCAGGGGCAAATGAAAAACTGTTTTTT
clone size: NA; D gene: TRBD2; V gene: TRBV20-1; J gene: TRBJ2-3; CDR3 protein: CSARDLSGRASTDTQYF; CDR3 DNA: TGCAGTGCTAGAGATTTAAGCGGGAGGGCCAGCACAGATACGCAGTATTTT
clone size: many; D gene: NA; V gene: TRBV29-1; J gene: TRBJ2-7; CDR3 protein: CSSLFGLVGEQYF; CDR3 DNA: TGCAGCTCTTTGTTTGGACTGGTAGGAGAGCAGTACTTC
clone size: many; D gene: NA; V gene: TRBV12-3/TRBV12-4; J gene: TRBJ2-7; CDR3 protein: CASSPGGIAYEQYF; CDR3 DNA: TGTGCCAGCAGCCCCGGGGGTATAGCCTACGAGCAGTACTTC
clone size: few; D gene: TRBD2; V gene: TRBV6-2/TRBV6-3; J gene: TRBJ2-1; CDR3 protein: CASGRPGLADNEQFF; CDR3 DNA: TGTGCCAGCGGACGGCCGGGACTAGCGGACAATGAGCAGTTCTTC